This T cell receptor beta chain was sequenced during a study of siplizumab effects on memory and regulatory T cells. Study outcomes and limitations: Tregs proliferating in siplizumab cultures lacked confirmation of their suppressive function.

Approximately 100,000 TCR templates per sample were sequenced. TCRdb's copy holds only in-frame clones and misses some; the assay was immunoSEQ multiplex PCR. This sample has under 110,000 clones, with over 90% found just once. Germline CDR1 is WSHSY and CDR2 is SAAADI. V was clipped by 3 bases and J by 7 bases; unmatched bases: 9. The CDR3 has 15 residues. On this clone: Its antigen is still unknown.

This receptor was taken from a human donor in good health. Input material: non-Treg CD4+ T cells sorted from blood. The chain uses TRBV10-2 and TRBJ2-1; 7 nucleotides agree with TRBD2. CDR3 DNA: TGCGCCAGCAGTGATCTGGCGGGAGCTTTAAATGAGCAGTTCTTC. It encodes CASSDLAGALNEQFF.